This TCR beta chain stems from a study of OX40 agonist ivuxolimab in advanced cancers. Study context: Clinicians treated patients with ivuxolimab, an agonistic anti-OX40 (CD134) antibody. Subjects had a mean age of roughly 60 years, with a range of roughly 20 to 80; around 80% were male. Patients received ivuxolimab, an intravenous treatment, every 2 weeks at 0.01 to 10 mg/kg.

Trimming removed 6 bases at V and 5 bases at J, with 22 bases between. From germline, CDR1 is SNHLY and CDR2 FYNNEI. The CDR3 loop spans 16 amino acids. The count of this clone is one. Its target is unknown. The method was immunoSEQ multiplex PCR; TCRdb's version includes in-frame clones alone and lacks a portion of them. The data hold some 64,000 clones, with about 90% observed a single time. General study findings and limits: At 0.1 to 3.0 mg/kg and by week 6, clonal expansion occurred in CD4+ and CD8+ blood T cells.

This clonotype was obtained from an adult with an advanced solid tumor such as melanoma, head and neck, liver or kidney cancer. Material: CD4+ or CD8+ T cells sorted from blood, obtained in a trial of the OX40 agonist ivuxolimab. The rearrangement joins TRBV2 to TRBJ2-5; perhaps TRBD1 as D (6 bases). The CDR3, as DNA: TGTGCCAGCAGGGAACAGGGAGTCAGGGAAACGGAGACCCAGTACTTC. It specifies CASREQGVRETETQYF.